This T cell receptor (beta chain) comes out of a study of shared clonotypes between healthy human individuals. Deletions cut 4 bases from V and 5 bases from J, with 21 bases between. This CDR3 region has 16 residues. The germline V gene has CDR1 SGHNT and CDR2 YYREEE (reference sequence). Assay: immunoSEQ multiplex PCR; the TCRdb copy retains only in-frame clones and omits some. Here the sample spans about 1.5 million clones, roughly 96% being singletons. Naive CD45RA+ and memory CD45RA-negative subsets were split from CD4+ cells. The TCR comes from a man aged 25 to 40 in good health. This chain uses TRBV5-4 with TRBJ1-1; D call uncertain. Sequencing was carried out using naive CD4+ T cells sorted from blood. Subset described: CD45RA+ positively selected. This CDR3 reads CASSNAGEGRYTEAFF. As DNA, the CDR3 is TGTGCCAGCAGCAATGCAGGAGAAGGGAGGTATACTGAAGCTTTCTTT.